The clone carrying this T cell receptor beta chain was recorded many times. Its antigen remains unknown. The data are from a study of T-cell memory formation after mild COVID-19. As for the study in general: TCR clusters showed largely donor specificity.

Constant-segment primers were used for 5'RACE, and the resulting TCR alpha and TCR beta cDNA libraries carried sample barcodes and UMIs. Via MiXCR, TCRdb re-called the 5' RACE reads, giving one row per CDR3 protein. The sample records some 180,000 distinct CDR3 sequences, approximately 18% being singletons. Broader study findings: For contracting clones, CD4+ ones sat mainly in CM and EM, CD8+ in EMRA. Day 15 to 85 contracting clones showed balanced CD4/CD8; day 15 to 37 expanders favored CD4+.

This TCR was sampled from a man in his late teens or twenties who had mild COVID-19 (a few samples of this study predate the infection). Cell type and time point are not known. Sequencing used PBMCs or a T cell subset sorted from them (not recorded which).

This CDR3 is CASSRLDSPSSYEQYF. DNA of the CDR3: TGTGCCAGCAGCCGCCTGGACAGCCCTAGCTCCTACGAGCAGTACTTC. The chain links TRBV4-2 to TRBJ2-7, with TRBD1 as a possible D gene (6 bases). Germline lookup yields CDR1 LGHNA and CDR2 YNFKEQ. The CDR3 has 16 amino acids. The germline V and J ends were trimmed by 4 bases and 0 bases, with 16 bases remaining between them.